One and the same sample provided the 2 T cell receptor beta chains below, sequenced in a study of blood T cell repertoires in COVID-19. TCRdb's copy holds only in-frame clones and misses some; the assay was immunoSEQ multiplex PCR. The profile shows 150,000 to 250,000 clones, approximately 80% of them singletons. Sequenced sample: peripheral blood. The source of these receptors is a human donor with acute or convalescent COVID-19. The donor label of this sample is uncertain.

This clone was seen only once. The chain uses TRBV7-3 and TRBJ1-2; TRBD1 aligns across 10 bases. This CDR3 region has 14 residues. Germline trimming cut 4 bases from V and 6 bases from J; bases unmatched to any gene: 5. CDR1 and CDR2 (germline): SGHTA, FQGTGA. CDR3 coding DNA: TGTGCCAGCAGCTCACGCGGACAGGGGGATGGCTACACCTTC. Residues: CASSSRGQGDGYTF.

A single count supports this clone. As DNA, the CDR3 is TGCGCCAGCAGCTTGGACAGGATCCGGGAAAAACTGTTTTTT. Its protein product is CASSLDRIREKLFF. V and J are TRBV5-1 and TRBJ1-4, with D tentatively TRBD1 (5 bases). CDR3 length: 14 amino acids. The germline gives CDR1 SGHRS, CDR2 YFSETQ. V lost 0 bases to trimming and J lost 8 bases, with 11 bases between them.